This T cell receptor beta chain was captured by sequencing in a study of regulatory T cells in long-lasting Graves disease. General study findings and limits: Peripheral blood alone, not thyroid tissue, underwent study.

In germline, CDR1 is DFQATT, CDR2 SNEGSKA (reference sequence). The CDR3 length is 15 residues. Trimming shortened V by 3 bases and J by 7 bases, and 19 bases separated the two germline ends. A remark on this clonotype: Its antigen remains unidentified.

Assembly of TCR beta libraries relied on iRepertoire HTBI primers together with Arm-PCR of CDR3 regions. TCRdb itself ran the multiplex PCR reads through MiXCR, one entry per CDR3 protein. The table lists about 620,000 distinct CDR3 sequences, around 15% of them singletons. Time point defined: newly diagnosed GD, antithyroid drugs for less than 3 months. RNA from PBMCs was the source of the TCR library. Separately, the same data were catalogued under a study of T cells in Graves' hyperthyroidism and ophthalmopathy. From that paper: Blood held most thyroid clonotypes expanded above 0.001 frequency.

This clonotype was obtained from a woman aged 25 to 39 with Graves disease. The rearrangement uses TRBV20-1 and TRBJ1-5; D possibly corresponds to TRBD1 (6 bases). The sample consisted of peripheral blood mononuclear cells (PBMCs), taken at new diagnosis, from a patient treated with antithyroid drugs. In DNA form, the CDR3 reads TGCAGTGCTAGCGATACAGGCGGGGGCTTCCAGCCCCAGCATTTT. It is translated as CSASDTGGGFQPQHF.